This T cell receptor (beta chain) is from a study of blood T cell repertoires in COVID-19. Looking at the study overall: T cells, B-cell-depleted T cells, or PBMCs supplied cDNA or gDNA.

The CDR3 totals 14 residues. Germline V gene lookup returns CDR1 MNHEY and CDR2 SVGAGI. The germline V and J ends were trimmed by 6 bases and 5 bases, with 13 bases remaining between them. Patients at the Seattle site were enrolled during active infection and followed longitudinally. The method was immunoSEQ multiplex PCR; TCRdb's version includes in-frame clones alone and lacks a portion of them. Of some 200,000 clones in the sample, less than 90% were seen once. This clone occurred once. This clonotype originated in a woman of 80 years or more with COVID-19, enrolled during active disease. This rearrangement joins TRBV6-5 to TRBJ2-2; weak D call: TRBD1 (5 bases). The sequencing input was peripheral blood. The CDR3 coding sequence is TGTGCCAGCAGCTCCCCCGCAGGGACCGGGGAGCTGTTTTTT. It codes for CASSSPAGTGELFF.